These 8 T cell receptor beta chains came from one sample sequenced in a study of blood T cells in healthy people across ages. A J-beta primer mix and a sample-barcoded 5' primer were used in a second PCR of roughly 6 to 11 cycles. TCRdb redid the calling of the 5' RACE reads with MiXCR, one entry per CDR3 protein. The profile shows 600,000 or so distinct CDR3 sequences, about 30% of them singletons. The sequencing input was blood. Receptors originate from a woman aged 80 or over in good health.

This clonotype was observed a few times. This chain uses TRBV5-1 with TRBJ2-7, with 10 nucleotides matching TRBD1. The J call is doubtful: the DNA matches TRBJ2-5 better. The CDR3 sequence is 14 residues long. Germline lookup yields CDR1 SGHRS and CDR2 YFSETQ. CDR3 region: CASSWDRGRETQYF. The CDR3 DNA is TGCGCCAGCAGTTGGGACAGGGGCCGGGAGACCCAGTACTTC.

As for this clonotype: A read error may produce the germline difference seen at one junction end. This rearrangement joins TRBV6-5 to TRBJ1-2; no definite D call. The germline V gene encodes CDR1 MNHEY and CDR2 SVGAGI. This CDR3 has 14 amino acids. The CDR3 loop reads CVSSGRSAFHGYTF. The CDR3 DNA follows: TGTGTCAGCAGTGGAAGATCCGCTTTTCATGGCTACACCTTC.

This clonotype occurred many times. The chain uses TRBV12-3 or TRBV12-4 and TRBJ2-7; D call uncertain. The CDR3 loop spans 13 amino acids. V lost 3 bases and J 7 bases, leaving 13 bases between the germline ends. In DNA form, the CDR3 reads TGTGCCAGCAGTTTGTATGTGAACTCGGAGCAGTACTTC. Amino acids: CASSLYVNSEQYF.

The chain employs TRBV13 and TRBJ2-5; 7 nucleotides match TRBD2. This CDR3 comprises 14 residues. Trimming removed 3 bases from V and 11 bases from J; junction bases left unmatched: 12. Germline values: CDR1 PRHDT, CDR2 FYEKMQ (reference sequence). CDR3 DNA: TGTGCCAGCAGCTTCCGGGGGGTGACGGAAGAGCAGTACTTC. Translation: CASSFRGVTEEQYF.

This clonotype has a handful of counts. A much more abundant neighbour one base away suggests this may be a read error. The chain links TRBV5-1 to TRBJ2-7; D not certain. The V gene's germline CDR1 is SGHRS and CDR2 YFSETQ. The CDR3 runs to 11 residues. V was shortened by 3 bases and J by 7 bases, with 8 bases between the two germline ends. CDR3 loop: CASSSNNEQYF. DNA of the CDR3: TGCGCCAGCAGCTCGAACAATGAGCAGTACTTC.

The sample holds many counts of this clonotype. The V and J genes are TRBV24-1 and TRBJ2-6; D unresolved. V was clipped by 4 bases and J by 0 bases, with 12 bases between them. The CDR3 has 17 amino acids. CDR1 is KGHDR and CDR2 is SFDVKD in the germline V gene. CDR3 loop: CATSEAHSPSGANVLTF. CDR3 nucleotide sequence: TGTGCCACCAGTGAAGCACATTCGCCCTCTGGGGCCAACGTCCTGACTTTC.

The sample holds many counts of this clonotype. The genes are TRBV9 and TRBJ2-3, with a weak D call TRBD2 (6 bases). This CDR3 spans 15 amino acids. Germline V gene data show CDR1 as SGDLS and CDR2 as YYNGEE. V was pared by 0 bases and J by 5 bases, with 13 bases between. The CDR3 DNA reads TGTGCCAGCAGCGTAGGACTAGTGGGCGTAGATACGCAGTATTTT. Its translation is CASSVGLVGVDTQYF.

Comment on this clonotype: It may be a read error: a sequence one base away is much more abundant. The chain employs TRBV6-5 and TRBJ2-1, with D uncertain. This CDR3 has 15 residues. Germline CDR1 is MNHEY and CDR2 is SVGAGI. In nucleotides, the CDR3 is TGTGCCGGCAGTTACTCCCTAGATAGGTGGAATGAGCAGTTCTTC. Its protein product is CAGSYSLDRWNEQFF.